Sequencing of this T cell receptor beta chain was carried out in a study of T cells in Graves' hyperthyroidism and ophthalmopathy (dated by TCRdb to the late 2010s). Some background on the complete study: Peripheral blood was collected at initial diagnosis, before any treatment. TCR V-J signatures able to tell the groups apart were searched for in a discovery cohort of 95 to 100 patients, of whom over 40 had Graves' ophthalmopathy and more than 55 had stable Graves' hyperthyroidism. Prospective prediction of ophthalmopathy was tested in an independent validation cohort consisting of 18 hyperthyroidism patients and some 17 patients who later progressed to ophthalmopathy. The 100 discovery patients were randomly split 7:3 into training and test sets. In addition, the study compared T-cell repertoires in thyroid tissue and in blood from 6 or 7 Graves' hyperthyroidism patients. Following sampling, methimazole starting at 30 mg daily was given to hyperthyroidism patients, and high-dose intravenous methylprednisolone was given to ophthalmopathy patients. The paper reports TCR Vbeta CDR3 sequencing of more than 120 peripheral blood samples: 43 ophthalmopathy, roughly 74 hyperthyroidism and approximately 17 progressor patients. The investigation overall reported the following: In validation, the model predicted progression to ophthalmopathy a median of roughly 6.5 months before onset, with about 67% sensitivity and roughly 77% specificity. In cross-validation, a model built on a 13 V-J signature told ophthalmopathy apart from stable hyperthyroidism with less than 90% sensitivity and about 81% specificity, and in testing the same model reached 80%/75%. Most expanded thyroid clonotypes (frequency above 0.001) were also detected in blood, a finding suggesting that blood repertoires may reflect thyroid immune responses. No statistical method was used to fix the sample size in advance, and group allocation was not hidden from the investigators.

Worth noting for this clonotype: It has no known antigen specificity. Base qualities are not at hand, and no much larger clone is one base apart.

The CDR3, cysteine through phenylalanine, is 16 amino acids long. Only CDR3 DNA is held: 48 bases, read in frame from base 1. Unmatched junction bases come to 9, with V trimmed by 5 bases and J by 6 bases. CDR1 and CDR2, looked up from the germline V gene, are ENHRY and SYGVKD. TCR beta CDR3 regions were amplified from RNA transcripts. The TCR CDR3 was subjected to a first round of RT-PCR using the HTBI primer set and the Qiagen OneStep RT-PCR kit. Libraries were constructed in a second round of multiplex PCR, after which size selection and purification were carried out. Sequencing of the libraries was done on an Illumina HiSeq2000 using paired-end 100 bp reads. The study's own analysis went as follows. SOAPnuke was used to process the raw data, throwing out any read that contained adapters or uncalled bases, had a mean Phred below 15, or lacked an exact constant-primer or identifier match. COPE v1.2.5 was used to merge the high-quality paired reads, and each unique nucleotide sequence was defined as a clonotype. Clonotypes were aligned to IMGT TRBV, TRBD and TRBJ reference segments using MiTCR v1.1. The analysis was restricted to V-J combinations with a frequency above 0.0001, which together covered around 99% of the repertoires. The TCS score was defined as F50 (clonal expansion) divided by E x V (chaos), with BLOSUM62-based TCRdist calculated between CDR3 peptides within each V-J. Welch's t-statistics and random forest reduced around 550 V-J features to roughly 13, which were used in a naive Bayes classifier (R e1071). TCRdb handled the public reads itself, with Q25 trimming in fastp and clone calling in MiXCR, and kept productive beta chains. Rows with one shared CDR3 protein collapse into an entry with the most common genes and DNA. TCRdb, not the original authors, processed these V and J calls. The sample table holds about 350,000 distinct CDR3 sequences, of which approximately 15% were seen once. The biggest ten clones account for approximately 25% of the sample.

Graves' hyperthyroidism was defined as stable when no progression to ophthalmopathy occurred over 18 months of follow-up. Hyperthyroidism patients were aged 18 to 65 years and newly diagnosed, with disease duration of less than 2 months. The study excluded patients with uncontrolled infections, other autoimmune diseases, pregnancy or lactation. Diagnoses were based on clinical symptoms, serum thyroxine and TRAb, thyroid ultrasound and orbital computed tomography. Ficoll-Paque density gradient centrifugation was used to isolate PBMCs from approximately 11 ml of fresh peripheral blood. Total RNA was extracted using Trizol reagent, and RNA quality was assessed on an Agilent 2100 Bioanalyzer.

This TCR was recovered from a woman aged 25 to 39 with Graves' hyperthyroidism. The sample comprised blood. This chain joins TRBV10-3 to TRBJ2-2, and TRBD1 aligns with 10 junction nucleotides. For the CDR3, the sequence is CAISTRTGGSAGELFF. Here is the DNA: TGTGCCATCAGTACCAGGACAGGGGGTTCAGCCGGGGAGCTGTTTTTT.